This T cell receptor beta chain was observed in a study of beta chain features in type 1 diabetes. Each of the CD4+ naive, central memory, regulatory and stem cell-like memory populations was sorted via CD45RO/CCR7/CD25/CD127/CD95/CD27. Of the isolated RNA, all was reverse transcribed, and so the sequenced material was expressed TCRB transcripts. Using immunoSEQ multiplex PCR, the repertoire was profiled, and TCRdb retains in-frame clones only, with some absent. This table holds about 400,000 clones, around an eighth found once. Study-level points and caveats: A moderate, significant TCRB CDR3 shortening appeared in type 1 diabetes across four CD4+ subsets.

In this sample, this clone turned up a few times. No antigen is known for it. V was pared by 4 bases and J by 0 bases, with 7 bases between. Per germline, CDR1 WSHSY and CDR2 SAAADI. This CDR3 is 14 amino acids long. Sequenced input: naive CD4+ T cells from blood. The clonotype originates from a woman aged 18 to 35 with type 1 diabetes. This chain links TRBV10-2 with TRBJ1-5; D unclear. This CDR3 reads CASSGASSNQPQHF. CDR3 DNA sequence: TGCGCCAGCAGTGGGGCATCTAGCAATCAGCCCCAGCATTTT.